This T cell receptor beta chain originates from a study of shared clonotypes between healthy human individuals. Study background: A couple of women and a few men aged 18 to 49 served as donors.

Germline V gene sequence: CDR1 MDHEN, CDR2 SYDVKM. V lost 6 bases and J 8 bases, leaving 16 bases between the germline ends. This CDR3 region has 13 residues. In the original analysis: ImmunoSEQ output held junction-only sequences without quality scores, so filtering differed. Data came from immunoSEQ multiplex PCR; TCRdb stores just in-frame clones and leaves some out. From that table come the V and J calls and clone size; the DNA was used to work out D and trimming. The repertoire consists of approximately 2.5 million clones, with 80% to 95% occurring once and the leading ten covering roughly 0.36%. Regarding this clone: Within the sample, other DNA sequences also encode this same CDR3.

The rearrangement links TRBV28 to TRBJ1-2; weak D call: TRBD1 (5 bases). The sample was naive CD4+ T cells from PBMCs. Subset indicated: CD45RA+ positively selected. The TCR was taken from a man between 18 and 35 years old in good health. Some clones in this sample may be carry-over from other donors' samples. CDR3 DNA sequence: TGTGCCAGCAGCCCCGGGCAGGGCAGAGGCTACACCTTC. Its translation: CASSPGQGRGYTF.